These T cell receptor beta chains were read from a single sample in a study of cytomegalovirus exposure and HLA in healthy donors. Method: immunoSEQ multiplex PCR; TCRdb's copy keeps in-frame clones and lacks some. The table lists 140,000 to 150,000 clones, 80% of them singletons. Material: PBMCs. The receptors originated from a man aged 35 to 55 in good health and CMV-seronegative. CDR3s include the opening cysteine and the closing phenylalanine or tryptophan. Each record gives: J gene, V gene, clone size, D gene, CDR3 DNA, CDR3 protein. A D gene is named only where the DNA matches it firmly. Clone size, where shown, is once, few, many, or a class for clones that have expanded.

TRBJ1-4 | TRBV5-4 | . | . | TGTGCCAGCAGCTCAGCGGGGGGACGGAGGGAAAAACTGTTTTTT | CASSSAGGRREKLFF
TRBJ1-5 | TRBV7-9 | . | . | TGTGCCAGCAGCTTAAGTATCGGGGATCGGAATCAGCCCCAGCATTTT | CASSLSIGDRNQPQHF
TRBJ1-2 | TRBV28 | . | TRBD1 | TGTGCCAGCAGTTTAGAGGGACAGGATAACTATGGCTACACCTTC | CASSLEGQDNYGYTF
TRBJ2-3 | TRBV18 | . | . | TGTGCCAGCTCACCATATACAGCGGTCGATACGCAGTATTTT | CASSPYTAVDTQYF
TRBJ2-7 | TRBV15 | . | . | TGTGCCACCAGCAGAGCAGGATCGGACGAGCAGTACTTC | CATSRAGSDEQYF
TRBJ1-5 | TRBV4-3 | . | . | TGCGCCAGCAGCCAAGATCTTGGCAGATGGCAGCCCCAGCATTTT | CASSQDLGRWQPQHF
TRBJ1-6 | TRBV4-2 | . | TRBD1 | TGTGCCAGCAGCCAAAAGGACAGGGCTGATTCACCCCTCCACTTT | CASSQKDRADSPLHF
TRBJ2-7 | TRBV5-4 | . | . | TGTGCCAGCAGCTTGGACAGGTCCTACGAGCAGTACTTC | CASSLDRSYEQYF
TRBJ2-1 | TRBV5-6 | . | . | TGTGCCAGCAGACTAGAAGGGGGAACCTACAATGAGCAGTTCTTC | CASRLEGGTYNEQFF
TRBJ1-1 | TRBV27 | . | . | TGTGCCAGCAGCCTAGCAGGGGTGAACACTGAAGCTTTCTTT | CASSLAGVNTEAFF
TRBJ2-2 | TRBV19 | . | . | TGTGCCAGTAGTCGACAGGATTCTGGCGGGGAGCTGTTTTTT | CASSRQDSGGELFF
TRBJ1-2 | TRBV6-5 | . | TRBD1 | TGTGCCAGCACTCAGTCGGGGACAGGGGGCTATGGCTACACCTTC | CASTQSGTGGYGYTF
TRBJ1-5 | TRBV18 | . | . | TGTGCCAGCTCACAACAGGGCCCCAATCAGCCCCAGCATTTT | CASSQQGPNQPQHF
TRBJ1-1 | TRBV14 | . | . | TGTGCCAGCAGCCAAGTATTAGGGGAGGGCACTGAAGCTTTCTTT | CASSQVLGEGTEAFF
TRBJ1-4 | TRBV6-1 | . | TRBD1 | TGTGCCAGCAGTGAAACAGGGGGCGGTGAAAAACTGTTTTTT | CASSETGGGEKLFF
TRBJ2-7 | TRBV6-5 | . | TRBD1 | TGTGCCAGCAGGTCACCGGGACAGAACTACGAGCAGTACTTC | CASRSPGQNYEQYF
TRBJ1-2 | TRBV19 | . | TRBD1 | TGTGCCAGTAGTACCCGGGACAGGGGAGCTAACTATGGCTACACCTTC | CASSTRDRGANYGYTF
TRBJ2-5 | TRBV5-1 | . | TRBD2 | TGCGCCAGCAGTCTGCTAGCGGGGGGAGAGACCCAGTACTTC | CASSLLAGGETQYF
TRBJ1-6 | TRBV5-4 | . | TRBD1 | TGTGCCAGCAGCTTACAGGGGGGAAGTAATTCACCCCTCCACTTT | CASSLQGGSNSPLHF
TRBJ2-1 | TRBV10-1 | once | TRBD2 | TGCGCCAGCAGTGAGTTACTCGGGGGGTTGTACAATGAGCAGTTCTTC | CASSELLGGLYNEQFF
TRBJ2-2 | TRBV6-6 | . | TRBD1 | TGTGCCAGCAGTTATTCCAGAGGACAGGGCCACGGGGAGCTGTTTTTT | CASSYSRGQGHGELFF
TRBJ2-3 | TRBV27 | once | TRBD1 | TGTGCCAGCAGTGGGGACAGGACCACAGATACGCAGTATTTT | CASSGDRTTDTQYF
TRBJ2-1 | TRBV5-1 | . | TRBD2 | TGCGCCAGCAGCTTATTGCGGGGGAACAATGAGCAGTTCTTC | CASSLLRGNNEQFF
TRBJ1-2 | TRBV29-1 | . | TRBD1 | TGCAGCGTTGAAGACTGGGGGACAGGGCGATTCTCTCTCTCCGGCTACACCTTC | CSVEDWGTGRFSLSGYTF
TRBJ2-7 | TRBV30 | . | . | TGTGCCTGGAGTTCTCGGTACGAGCAGTACTTC | CAWSSRYEQYF
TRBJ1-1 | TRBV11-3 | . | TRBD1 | TGTGCCAGCAGCTTAGGAGGGACAGAGAACACTGAAGCTTTCTTT | CASSLGGTENTEAFF
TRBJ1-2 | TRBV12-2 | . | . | TGTGCAAGTCGCTTCACCTGTGGCAGGGGAGGGTACGGCTACACCTTC | CASRFTCGRGGYGYTF
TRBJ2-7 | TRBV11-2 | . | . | TGTGCCAGCAGCACCCGTCGACAGGCAAGGAGCTCCTACGAGCAGTACTTC | CASSTRRQARSSYEQYF
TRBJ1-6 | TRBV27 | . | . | TGTGCCAGCAGTTTAAGATTAGGGGGACGGGACCTTAATTCACCCCTCCACTTT | CASSLRLGGRDLNSPLHF
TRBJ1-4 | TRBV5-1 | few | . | TGCGCCAGCAGCGTTAGCGGGACAACTAATGAAAAACTGTTTTTT | CASSVSGTTNEKLFF
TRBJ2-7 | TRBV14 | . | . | TGTGCCAGCAGCCACCAATGGGGGCAAGCCTACGAGCAGTACTTC | CASSHQWGQAYEQYF
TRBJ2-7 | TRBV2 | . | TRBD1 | TGTGCCAGCAGTAAAAACCGGGGGACAGGGGGATACGAGCAGTACTTC | CASSKNRGTGGYEQYF
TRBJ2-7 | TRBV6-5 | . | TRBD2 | TGTGCCAGCAGTTATAGTAGGGGACTACCAGCCTACGAGCAGTACTTC | CASSYSRGLPAYEQYF
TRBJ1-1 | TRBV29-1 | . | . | TGCAGCGTTGAAGGGTTCGGGAACACTGAAGCTTTCTTT | CSVEGFGNTEAFF